The 3 T cell receptor beta chains below all came from one sample that was sequenced in a study of cytomegalovirus exposure and HLA in healthy donors. Both 60 Vbeta primers and 13 Jbeta primers went into the PCR. Sequencing used immunoSEQ multiplex PCR; TCRdb keeps in-frame clones, though not all of them. Of approximately 150,000 clones detected, about four fifths appear once; the ten largest clones hold 7%. The sequenced sample was PBMCs. The receptors here all came from a woman aged 25 to 45 in good health and CMV-seropositive.

The CDR3 loop reads CASSYGALSGNTIYF. CDR3 DNA sequence: TGTGCCAGCAGTTACGGGGCCCTCTCTGGAAACACCATATATTTT. The rearrangement joins TRBV6-5 to TRBJ1-3; perhaps TRBD1 as D (5 bases). The V end lost 2 bases, the J end lost 0 bases, and 8 bases lay between the germline ends. Germline assignment: CDR1 MNHEY and CDR2 SVGAGI. The CDR3 length is 15 residues.

Only one count was recorded for this clone. The chain carries TRBV7-9 and TRBJ2-3, with 7 nucleotides matching TRBD1. Per germline, CDR1 SEHNR and CDR2 FQNEAQ (reference sequence). The CDR3 runs to 19 residues. Trimming at V came to 4 bases and at J to 2 bases, leaving 18 bases not matched to a gene. CDR3 nucleotide sequence: TGTGCCAGCAGCTCAACCTTTCAAGTCGGGACAGATAACACAGATACGCAGTATTTT. Translation: CASSSTFQVGTDNTDTQYF.

V and J are TRBV21-1 and TRBJ1-2. TRBV21-1 is a pseudogene. This CDR3 has 16 amino acids. The CDR3 here is CASSKELERLIYGYTF. The CDR3 DNA sequence: TGTGCCAGCAGCAAAGAATTGGAGAGGCTAATCTATGGCTACACCTTC.